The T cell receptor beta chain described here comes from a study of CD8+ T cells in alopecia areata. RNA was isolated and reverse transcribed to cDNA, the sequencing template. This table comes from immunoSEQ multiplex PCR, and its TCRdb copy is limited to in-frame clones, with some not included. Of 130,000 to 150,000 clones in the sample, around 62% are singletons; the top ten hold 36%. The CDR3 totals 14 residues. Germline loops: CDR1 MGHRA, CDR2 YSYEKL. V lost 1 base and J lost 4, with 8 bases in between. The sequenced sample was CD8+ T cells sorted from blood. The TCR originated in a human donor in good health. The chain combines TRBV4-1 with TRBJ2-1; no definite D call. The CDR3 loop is CASSQVGIYNEQFF. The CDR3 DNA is TGCGCCAGCAGCCAAGTTGGGATATACAATGAGCAGTTCTTC.